A single T cell receptor (beta chain) is shown here with its context. In the original processing: From reference gene primer amplification, estimates of nucleated cell counts were derived. Clones were read by immunoSEQ multiplex PCR, and TCRdb kept only the in-frame ones, dropping some. V, J and clone size reflect that table, while D and trimming were determined from the DNA. The table lists about 190,000 clones, roughly 80% of them singletons. The data were obtained in a study of blood T cell repertoires in COVID-19. Study in general: Sites in the United States, Italy and Spain provided acute and convalescent COVID-19 samples. PBMCs, B-cell-depleted T cells, or T cells were the source of the cDNA or gDNA that made up the material.

Source material: peripheral blood. The TCR was taken from a man aged 50 or older who had recovered from COVID-19.

CDR3 DNA sequence: TGCGCCAGCAGCCACCGCGGACTAGCGAGCGAGACCCAGTACTTC. This sequence encodes CASSHRGLASETQYF. The rearrangement uses TRBV4-1 and TRBJ2-5; TRBD2 aligns across 9 bases. The J segment lost 5 bases and the V segment lost 3 bases, leaving 7 bases of the junction unmatched. In germline, CDR1 is MGHRA, CDR2 YSYEKL. The CDR3 sequence is 15 residues long.